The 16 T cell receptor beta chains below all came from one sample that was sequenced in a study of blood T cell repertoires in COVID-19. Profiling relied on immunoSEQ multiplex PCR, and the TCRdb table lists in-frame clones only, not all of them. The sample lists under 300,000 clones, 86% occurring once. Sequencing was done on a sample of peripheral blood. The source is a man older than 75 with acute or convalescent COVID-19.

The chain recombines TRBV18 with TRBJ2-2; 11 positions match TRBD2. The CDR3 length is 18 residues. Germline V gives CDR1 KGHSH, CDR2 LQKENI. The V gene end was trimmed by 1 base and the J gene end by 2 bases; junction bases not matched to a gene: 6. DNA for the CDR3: TGTGCCAGCTCACCACTCCTAGCGGGAGGTCCTAACACCGGGGAGCTGTTTTTT. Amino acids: CASSPLLAGGPNTGELFF. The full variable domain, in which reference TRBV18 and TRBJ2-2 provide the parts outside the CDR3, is NAGVMQNPRHLVRRRGQEARLRCSPMKGHSHVYWYRQLPEEGLKFMVYLQKENIIDESGMPKERFSAEFPKEGPSILRIQQVVRGDSAAYFCASSPLLAGGPNTGELFFGEGSRLTVL.

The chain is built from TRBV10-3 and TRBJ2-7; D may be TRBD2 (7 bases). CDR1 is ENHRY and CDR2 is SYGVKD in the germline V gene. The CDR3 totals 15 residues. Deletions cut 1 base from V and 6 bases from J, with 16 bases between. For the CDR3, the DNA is TGTGCCATCAGTGAGTTGATGGGGGGGCCAGTCGAGCAGTACTTC. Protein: CAISELMGGPVEQYF.

CDR3 coding DNA: TGTGCCAGCAGCTTGGGGAGTTTAACCTACAATGAGCAGTTCTTC. Protein: CASSLGSLTYNEQFF. The V call is TRBV11-3, the J call TRBJ2-1, with TRBD2 as a possible D gene (5 bases). V was trimmed by 3 bases and J by 2 bases, leaving 11 bases between them. There are 15 residues in the CDR3. Looked up from germline, CDR1 is SGHNT and CDR2 is YENEEA.

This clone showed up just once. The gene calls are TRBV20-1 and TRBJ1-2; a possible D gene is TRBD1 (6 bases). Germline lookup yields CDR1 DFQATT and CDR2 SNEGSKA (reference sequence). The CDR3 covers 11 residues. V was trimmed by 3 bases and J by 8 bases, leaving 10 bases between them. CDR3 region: CSARAGVGYTF. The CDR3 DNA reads TGCAGTGCTAGGGCAGGGGTCGGCTACACCTTC.

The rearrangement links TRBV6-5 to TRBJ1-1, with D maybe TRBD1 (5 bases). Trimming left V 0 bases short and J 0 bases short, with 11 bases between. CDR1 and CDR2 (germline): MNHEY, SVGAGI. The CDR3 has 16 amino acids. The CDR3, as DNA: TGTGCCAGCAGTTACTCCGCCGCAGGGTTGAACACTGAAGCTTTCTTT. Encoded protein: CASSYSAAGLNTEAFF.

CDR3 nucleotides: TGCGCCAGCAGCCAAGGCCTGAGCTCCTACAATGAGCAGTTCTTC. Translating gives CASSQGLSSYNEQFF. V usage is TRBV4-3 and J usage is TRBJ2-1; D unclear. The ends were cut back, 1 base at V and 0 bases at J, with 7 bases in the middle. The CDR3 sequence is 15 residues long. CDR1 LGHNA and CDR2 YSLEER come from the germline V gene.

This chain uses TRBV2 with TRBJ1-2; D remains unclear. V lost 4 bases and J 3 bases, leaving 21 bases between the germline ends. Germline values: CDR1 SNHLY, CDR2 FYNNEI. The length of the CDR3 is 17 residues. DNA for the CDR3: TGTGCCAGCAGTGCCCGAAGGTACCAGGAGGTTGACTATGGCTACACCTTC. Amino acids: CASSARRYQEVDYGYTF. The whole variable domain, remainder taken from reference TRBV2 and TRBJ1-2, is EPEVTQTPSHQVTQMGQEVILRCVPISNHLYFYWYRQILGQKVEFLVSFYNNEISEKSEIFDDQFSVERPDGSNFTLKIRSTKLEDSAMYFCASSARRYQEVDYGYTFGSGTRLTVV.

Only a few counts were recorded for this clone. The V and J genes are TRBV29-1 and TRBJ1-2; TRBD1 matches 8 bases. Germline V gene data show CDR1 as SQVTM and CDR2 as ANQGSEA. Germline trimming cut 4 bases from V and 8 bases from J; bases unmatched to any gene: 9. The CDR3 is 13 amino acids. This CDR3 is CSVADRGLRGYTF. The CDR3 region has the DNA TGCAGCGTTGCTGACAGGGGATTAAGGGGCTACACCTTC. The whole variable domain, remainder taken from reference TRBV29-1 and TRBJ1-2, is SAVISQKPSRDICQRGTSLTIQCQVDSQVTMMFWYRQQPGQSLTLIATANQGSEATYESGFVIDKFPISRPNLTFSTLTVSNMSPEDSSIYLCSVADRGLRGYTFGSGTRLTVV.

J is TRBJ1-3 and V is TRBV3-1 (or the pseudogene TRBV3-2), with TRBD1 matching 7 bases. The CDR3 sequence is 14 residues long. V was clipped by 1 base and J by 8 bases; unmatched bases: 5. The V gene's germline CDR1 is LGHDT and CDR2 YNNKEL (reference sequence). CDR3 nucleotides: TGTGCCAGCAGCCAAGTAGGGGGCGTTGACACCATATATTTT. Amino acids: CASSQVGGVDTIYF.

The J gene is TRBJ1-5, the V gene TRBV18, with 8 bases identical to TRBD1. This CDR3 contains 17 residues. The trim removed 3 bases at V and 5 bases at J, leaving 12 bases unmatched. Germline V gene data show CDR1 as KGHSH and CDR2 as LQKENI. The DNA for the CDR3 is TGTGCCAGCTCACCCCCGGGACAGGTAATCTCCGATCAGCCCCAGCATTTT. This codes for CASSPPGQVISDQPQHF.

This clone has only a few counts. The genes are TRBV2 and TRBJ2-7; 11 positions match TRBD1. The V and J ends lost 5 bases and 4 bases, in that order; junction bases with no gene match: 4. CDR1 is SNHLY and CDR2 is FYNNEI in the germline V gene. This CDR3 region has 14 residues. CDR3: CASSTGTGGYEQYF. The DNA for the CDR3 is TGTGCCAGCAGTACCGGGACAGGGGGATACGAGCAGTACTTC.

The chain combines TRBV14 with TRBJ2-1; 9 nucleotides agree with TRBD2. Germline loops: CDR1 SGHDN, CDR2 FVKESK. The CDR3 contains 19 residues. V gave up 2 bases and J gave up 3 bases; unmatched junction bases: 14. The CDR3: CASSQSGTSLLGRYNEQFF. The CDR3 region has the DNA TGTGCCAGCAGCCAATCCGGGACTAGCCTCCTCGGCCGCTACAATGAGCAGTTCTTC.

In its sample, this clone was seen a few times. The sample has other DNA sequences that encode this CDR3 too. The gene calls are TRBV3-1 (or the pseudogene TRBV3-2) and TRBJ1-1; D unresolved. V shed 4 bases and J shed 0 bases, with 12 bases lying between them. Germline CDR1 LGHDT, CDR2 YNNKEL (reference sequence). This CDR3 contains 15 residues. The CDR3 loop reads CASSPGGSMNTEAFF. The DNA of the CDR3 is TGTGCCAGCAGCCCCGGCGGCAGTATGAACACTGAAGCTTTCTTT.

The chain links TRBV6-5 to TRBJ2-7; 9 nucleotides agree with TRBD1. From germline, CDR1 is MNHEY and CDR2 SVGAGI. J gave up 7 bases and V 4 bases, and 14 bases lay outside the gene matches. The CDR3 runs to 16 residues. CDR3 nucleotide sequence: TGTGCCAGCAGTTTAGACAGGGGGGGATCCTTCGGAGAGCAGTACTTC. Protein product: CASSLDRGGSFGEQYF.

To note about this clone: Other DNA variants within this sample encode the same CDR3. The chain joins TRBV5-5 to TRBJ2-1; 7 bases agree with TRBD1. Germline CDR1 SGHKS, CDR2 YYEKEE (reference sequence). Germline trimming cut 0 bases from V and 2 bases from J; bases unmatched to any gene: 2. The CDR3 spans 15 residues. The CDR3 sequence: CASSLGQGPYNEQFF. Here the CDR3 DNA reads TGTGCCAGCAGCTTGGGACAGGGTCCCTACAATGAGCAGTTCTTC.

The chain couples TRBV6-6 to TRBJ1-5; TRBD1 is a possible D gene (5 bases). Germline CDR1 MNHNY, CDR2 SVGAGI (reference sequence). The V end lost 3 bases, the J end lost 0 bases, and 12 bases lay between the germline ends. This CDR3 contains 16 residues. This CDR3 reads CASSYPIGDSNQPQHF. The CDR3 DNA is TGTGCCAGCAGTTATCCCATAGGGGATAGCAATCAGCCCCAGCATTTT.